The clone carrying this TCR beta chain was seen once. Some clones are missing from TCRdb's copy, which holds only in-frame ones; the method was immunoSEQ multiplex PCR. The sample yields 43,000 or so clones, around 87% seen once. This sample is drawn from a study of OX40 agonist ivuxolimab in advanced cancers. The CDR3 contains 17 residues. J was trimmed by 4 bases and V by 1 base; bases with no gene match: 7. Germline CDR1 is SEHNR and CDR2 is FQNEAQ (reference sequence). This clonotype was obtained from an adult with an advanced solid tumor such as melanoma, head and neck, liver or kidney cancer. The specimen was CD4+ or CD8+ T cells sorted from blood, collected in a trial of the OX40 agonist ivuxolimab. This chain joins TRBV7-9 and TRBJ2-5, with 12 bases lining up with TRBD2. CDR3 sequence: CASSLEAPGLAGETQYF. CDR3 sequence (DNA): TGTGCCAGCAGCTTAGAGGCACCGGGACTAGCGGGAGAGACCCAGTACTTC.